The 3 T cell receptor beta chains in this list originate from one sample, sequenced in a study of T-cell memory formation after mild COVID-19. TCRdb re-analysed the 5' RACE reads in MiXCR, keeping a single row per CDR3 protein. The table records 470,000 or so distinct CDR3 sequences, approximately 23% of them present only once. Specimen: PBMCs or a T cell subset sorted from them (not recorded which). Source of these receptors: an adult woman who had mild COVID-19 (a few samples of this study predate the infection). Cell type and time point are not known.

The gene calls are TRBV5-1 and TRBJ2-1, with 7 bases that match TRBD1. The trim removed 2 bases at V and 7 bases at J, leaving 9 bases unmatched. Germline V CDR1 and CDR2: SGHRS, YFSETQ. This CDR3 has 15 amino acids. The CDR3 DNA reads TGCGCCAGCAGCTTTCTTGGGCAGGGGGTAAATGAGCAGTTCTTC. Protein: CASSFLGQGVNEQFF.

This rearrangement joins TRBV6-6 to TRBJ2-4, with D possibly TRBD1 on 5 matching bases. Trimming stripped 6 bases from V and 8 bases from J, with 14 bases between. The CDR3 sequence is 13 residues long. The germline V gene encodes CDR1 MNHNY and CDR2 SVGAGI (reference sequence). Written as DNA, the CDR3 is TGTGCCAGCAGATCCGACAGTTCGGACATTCAGTACTTC. Protein sequence: CASRSDSSDIQYF.

This clonotype was recorded a few times. The rearrangement uses TRBV11-2 and TRBJ2-6, with 7 bases fitting TRBD1. The J segment lost 0 bases and the V segment lost 4 bases, leaving 12 bases of the junction unmatched. The length of the CDR3 is 19 residues. In germline, CDR1 is SGHAT, CDR2 FQNNGV. The CDR3 sequence is CASSSFGSGQSSGANVLTF. Written as DNA, the CDR3 is TGTGCCAGCAGCTCATTCGGTTCGGGACAGTCCTCTGGGGCCAACGTCCTGACTTTC.